The clone carrying this T cell receptor (beta chain) was detected only a few times. The antigen remains unidentified. These data originate in a study of human T cells and chemical hapten exposure. Each CDR3 protein is one row after TCRdb ran MiXCR on the RACE reads. The data contain 120,000 or so distinct CDR3 sequences, 10% to 12% of them singletons. V lost 6 bases, J lost 5 bases, and 2 bases stayed unmatched. CDR3 size: 13 residues. Germline V lookup: CDR1 MRHNA, CDR2 SNTAGT. Time point meaning: patch test 3, about 24 weeks after DPC sensitization. Treatment reported: therapeutic diphenylcyclopropenone sensitization with weekly scalp DPC. Every patch test was put on after a blood sample was taken. Study-wide results and caveats: High-frequency TCRs, those above 1 in 1000, stayed the same after DPC sensitization.

The rearrangement joins TRBV6-4 to TRBJ2-2, with 8 bases identical to TRBD1. The input for sequencing was whole blood, taken in connection with sensitization to the hapten diphenylcyclopropenone (DPC). This receptor was identified in a woman in her 50s with alopecia areata. Some clones in this sample may be carry-over from other donors' samples. Here the CDR3 reads CASRGQGTGELFF. The CDR3 DNA reads TGTGCCAGCAGAGGACAGGGAACCGGGGAGCTGTTTTTT.